The next 8 T cell receptor beta chains were all read from a single sample in a study of T cell repertoires in cytomegalovirus infection. TCRdb passed the reads through MiXCR, listing each CDR3 protein once. The profile shows some 920,000 distinct CDR3 sequences, roughly 30% of them singletons. For these TCRs, the target antigens are not known. Material: cultured CD8+ T cells from PBMCs, obtained from culture after CMV antigen stimulation. These receptor sequences come from a human donor in good health (CMV status not recorded). Some clones in this sample may be carry-over from other donors' samples.

This clonotype was detected ten times or more. CDR3: CASSLAAREQFF. The CDR3 DNA follows: TGTGCCAGCAGTTTAGCGGCGAGGGAGCAGTTCTTC. The rearrangement joins TRBV12-3 or TRBV12-4 to TRBJ2-1; D uncertain. This CDR3 has 12 residues. Trimming stripped 0 bases from V and 10 bases from J, with 7 bases between.

The rearrangement joins TRBV5-1 to TRBJ1-3; TRBD1 is a possible D gene (5 bases). Trimming took off 4 bases at V and 0 bases at J, with 14 bases between the two ends. The CDR3 contains 16 residues. CDR1 and CDR2 (germline): SGHRS, YFSETQ. CDR3 in amino acids: CASSPTWGPSGNTIYF. In nucleotides, the CDR3 is TGCGCCAGCAGCCCTACGTGGGGCCCCTCTGGAAACACCATATATTTT. Full variable domain (missing parts from reference TRBV5-1 and TRBJ1-3): KAGVTQTPRYLIKTRGQQVTLSCSPISGHRSVSWYQQTPGQGLQFLFEYFSETQRNKGNFPGRFSGRQFSNSRSEMNVSTLELGDSALYLCASSPTWGPSGNTIYFGEGSWLTVV.

V gene TRBV6-5 combines with J gene TRBJ2-5, with D perhaps TRBD2 (5 bases). The length of the CDR3 is 14 residues. Germline V gives CDR1 MNHEY, CDR2 SVGAGI. V lost 1 base and J lost 2, with 8 bases in between. Here the CDR3 DNA reads TGTGCCAGCAGTTACTTCGGGGTACAAGAGACCCAGTACTTC. This gives the protein CASSYFGVQETQYF.

This clonotype was observed a few times. The CDR3 nucleotides are TGTGCCAGTAGTCCCGGGAGGGGGAATAGCAATCAGCCCCAGCATTTT. This gives the protein CASSPGRGNSNQPQHF. The chain carries TRBV19 and TRBJ1-5; D possibly corresponds to TRBD1 (6 bases). V was cut by 5 bases and J by 0 bases, with 14 bases left in between. The CDR3 is 16 amino acids. Per germline, CDR1 LNHDA and CDR2 SQIVND (reference sequence).

This chain links TRBV5-6 with TRBJ2-7; D possibly corresponds to TRBD2 (6 bases). The CDR3 has 13 residues. CDR1 is SGHDT, CDR2 YYEEEE, per germline. V lost 4 bases, J lost 4 bases, and 12 bases lay in between. The CDR3 DNA sequence: TGTGCCAGCAGCGTACCGGGAGCGTACGAGCAGTACTTC. The encoded protein is CASSVPGAYEQYF.

This chain links TRBV7-8 with TRBJ1-2, with D hard to call. The V end was cut by 1 base, the J end by 2 bases, with 11 bases between. Per the germline V gene, CDR1 is SGHVS and CDR2 is FQNEAQ. CDR3 size: 15 residues. CDR3 amino acids: CASSLGPTANYGYTF. CDR3 nucleotide sequence: TGTGCCAGCAGCTTAGGTCCCACAGCCAACTATGGCTACACCTTC.

This clonotype was observed a handful of times. At one boundary the junction diverges from the germline segment, which might be a read error. For the CDR3, the DNA is TGTGCTAGCAGCCCAGGGACAGGGAGCTCCTACGAGCAGTACTTC. Its translation is CASSPGTGSSYEQYF. The chain has TRBV7-6 and TRBJ2-7; the match to TRBD1 covers 9 bases. This CDR3 contains 15 residues. Germline values: CDR1 SGHVS, CDR2 FNYEAQ.

The chain links TRBV20-1 to TRBJ1-4, with D possibly being TRBD1 (6 bases). This CDR3 has 14 residues. The V gene lost 3 bases and the J gene lost 7 bases, with 15 bases spanning the gap. Germline V CDR1 and CDR2: DFQATT, SNEGSKA (reference sequence). CDR3 sequence (DNA): TGCAGTGCTAGGGACAGCAACGGGGGTGAAAAACTGTTTTTT. Amino acid sequence: CSARDSNGGEKLFF.